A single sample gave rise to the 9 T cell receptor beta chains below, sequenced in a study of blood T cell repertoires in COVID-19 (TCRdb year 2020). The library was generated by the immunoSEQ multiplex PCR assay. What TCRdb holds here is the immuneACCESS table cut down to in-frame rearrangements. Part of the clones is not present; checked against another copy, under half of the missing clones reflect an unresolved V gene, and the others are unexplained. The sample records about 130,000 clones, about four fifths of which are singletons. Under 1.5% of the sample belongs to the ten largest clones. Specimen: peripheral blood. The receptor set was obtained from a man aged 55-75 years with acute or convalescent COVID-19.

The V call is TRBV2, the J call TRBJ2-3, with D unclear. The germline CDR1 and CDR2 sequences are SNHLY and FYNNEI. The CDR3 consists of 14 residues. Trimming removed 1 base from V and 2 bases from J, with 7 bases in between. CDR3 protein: CASSEDTHTDTQYF. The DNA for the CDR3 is TGTGCCAGCAGTGAAGATACTCACACAGATACGCAGTATTTT.

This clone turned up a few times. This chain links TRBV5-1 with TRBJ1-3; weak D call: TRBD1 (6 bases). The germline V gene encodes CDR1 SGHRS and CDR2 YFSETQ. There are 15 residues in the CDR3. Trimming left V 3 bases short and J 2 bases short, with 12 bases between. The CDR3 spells CASSSETGPGNTIYF. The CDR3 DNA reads TGCGCCAGCAGCTCTGAAACAGGGCCTGGAAACACCATATATTTT.

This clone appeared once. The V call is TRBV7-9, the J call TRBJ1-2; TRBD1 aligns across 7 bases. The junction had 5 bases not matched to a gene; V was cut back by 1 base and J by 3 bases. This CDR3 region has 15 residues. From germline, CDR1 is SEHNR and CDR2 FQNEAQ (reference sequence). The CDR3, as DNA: TGTGCCAGCAGCTTAGGACAGGGCAGAGACTATGGCTACACCTTC. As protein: CASSLGQGRDYGYTF.

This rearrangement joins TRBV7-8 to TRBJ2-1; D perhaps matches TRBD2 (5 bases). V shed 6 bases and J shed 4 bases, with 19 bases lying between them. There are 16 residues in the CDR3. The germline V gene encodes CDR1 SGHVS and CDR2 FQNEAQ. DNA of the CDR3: TGTGCCAGCAGTCCCCTTTTGCGGAGCGGTTACAATGAGCAGTTCTTC. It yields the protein CASSPLLRSGYNEQFF. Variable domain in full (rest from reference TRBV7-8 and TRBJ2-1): GAGVSQSPRYKVAKRGQDVALRCDPISGHVSLFWYQQALGQGPEFLTYFQNEAQLDKSGLPSDRFFAERPEGSVSTLKIQRTQQEDSAVYLCASSPLLRSGYNEQFFGPGTRLTVL.

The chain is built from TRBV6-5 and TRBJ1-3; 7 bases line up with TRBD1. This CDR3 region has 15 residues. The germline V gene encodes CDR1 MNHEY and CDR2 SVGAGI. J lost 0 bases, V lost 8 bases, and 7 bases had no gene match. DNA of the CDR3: TGTGCCAGCCGCTGGACAGGCCTCTCTGGAAACACCATATATTTT. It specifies CASRWTGLSGNTIYF.

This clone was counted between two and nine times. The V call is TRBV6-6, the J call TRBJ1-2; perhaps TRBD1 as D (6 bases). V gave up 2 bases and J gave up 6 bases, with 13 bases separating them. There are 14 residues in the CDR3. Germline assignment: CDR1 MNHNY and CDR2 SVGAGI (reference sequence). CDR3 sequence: CASSYNRASHGYTF. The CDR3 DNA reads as TGTGCCAGCAGTTACAACAGGGCAAGCCATGGCTACACCTTC.

Here the CDR3 reads CAWSRDRGQPQHF. As DNA, the CDR3 is TGTGCCTGGAGTCGAGACAGGGGACAGCCCCAGCATTTT. The chain carries TRBV30 and TRBJ1-5; 8 bases agree with TRBD1. This CDR3 has 13 amino acids. V shed 2 bases, J shed 7 bases, and the junction held 4 bases outside the gene matches. Germline CDR1 is GTSNPN and CDR2 is SVGIG (reference sequence). Supplemented by reference TRBV30 and TRBJ1-5, the full variable domain reads SQTIHQWPATLVQPVGSPLSLECTVEGTSNPNLYWYRQAAGRGLQLLFYSVGIGQISSEVPQNLSASRPQDRQFILSSKKLLLSDSGFYLCAWSRDRGQPQHFGDGTRLSIL.

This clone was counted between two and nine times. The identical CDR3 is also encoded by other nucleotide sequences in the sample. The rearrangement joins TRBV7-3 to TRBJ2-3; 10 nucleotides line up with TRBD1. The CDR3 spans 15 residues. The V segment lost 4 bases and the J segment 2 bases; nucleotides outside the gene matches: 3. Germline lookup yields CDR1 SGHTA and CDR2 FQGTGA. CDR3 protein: CASSSDRGLTDTQYF. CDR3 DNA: TGTGCCAGCAGCTCTGACAGGGGGCTCACAGATACGCAGTATTTT.

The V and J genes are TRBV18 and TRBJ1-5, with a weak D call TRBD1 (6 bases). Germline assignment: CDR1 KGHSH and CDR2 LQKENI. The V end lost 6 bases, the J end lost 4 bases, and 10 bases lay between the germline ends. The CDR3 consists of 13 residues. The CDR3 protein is CASSGTSNQPQHF. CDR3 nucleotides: TGTGCCAGCTCGGGGACAAGTAATCAGCCCCAGCATTTT.